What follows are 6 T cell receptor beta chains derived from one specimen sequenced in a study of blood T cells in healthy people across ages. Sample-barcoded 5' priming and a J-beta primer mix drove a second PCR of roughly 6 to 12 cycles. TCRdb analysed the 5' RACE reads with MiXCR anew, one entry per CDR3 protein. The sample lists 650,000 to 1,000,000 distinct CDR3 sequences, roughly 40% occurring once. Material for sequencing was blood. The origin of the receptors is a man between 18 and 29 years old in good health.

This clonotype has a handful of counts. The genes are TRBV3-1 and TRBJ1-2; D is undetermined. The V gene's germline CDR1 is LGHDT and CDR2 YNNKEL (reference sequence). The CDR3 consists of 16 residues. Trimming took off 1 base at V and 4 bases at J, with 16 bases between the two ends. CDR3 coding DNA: TGTGCCAGCAGCCAAGGGATGGGAGACCTCTCCTATGGCTACACCTTC. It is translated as CASSQGMGDLSYGYTF.

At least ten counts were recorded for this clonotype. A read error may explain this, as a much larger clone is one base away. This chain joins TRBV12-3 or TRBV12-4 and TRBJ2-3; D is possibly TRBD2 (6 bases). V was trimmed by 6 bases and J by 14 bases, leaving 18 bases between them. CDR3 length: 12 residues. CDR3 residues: CASRTRGPPPYF. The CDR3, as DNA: TGTGCCAGCAGGACGCGGGGCCCGCCTCCGTATTTT.

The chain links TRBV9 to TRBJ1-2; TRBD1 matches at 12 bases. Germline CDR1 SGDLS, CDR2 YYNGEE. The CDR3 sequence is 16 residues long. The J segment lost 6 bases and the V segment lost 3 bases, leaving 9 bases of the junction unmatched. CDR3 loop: CASSGPGQGASNGYTF. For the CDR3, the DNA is TGTGCCAGCAGCGGACCGGGACAGGGGGCGTCAAATGGCTACACCTTC.

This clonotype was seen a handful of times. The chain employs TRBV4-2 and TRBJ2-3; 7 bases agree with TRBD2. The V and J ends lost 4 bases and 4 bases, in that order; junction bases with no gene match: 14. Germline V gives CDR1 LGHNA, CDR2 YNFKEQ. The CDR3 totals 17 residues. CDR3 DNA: TGTGCCAGCAGCCGGGAAGGTACTAGCGTCCCCCCAGATACGCAGTATTTT. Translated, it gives CASSREGTSVPPDTQYF.

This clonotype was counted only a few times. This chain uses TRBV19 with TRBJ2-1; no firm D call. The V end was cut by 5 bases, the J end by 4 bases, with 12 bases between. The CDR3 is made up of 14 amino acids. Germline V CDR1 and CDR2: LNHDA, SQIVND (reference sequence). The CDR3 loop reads CASSSLTKYNEQFF. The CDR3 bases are TGTGCCAGTAGTTCCCTAACCAAATACAATGAGCAGTTCTTC.

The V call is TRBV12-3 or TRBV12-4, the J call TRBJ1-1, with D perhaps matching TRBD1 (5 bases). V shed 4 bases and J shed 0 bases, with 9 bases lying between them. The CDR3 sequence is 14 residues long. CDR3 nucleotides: TGTGCCAGCAGTTCGACGGACATGAACACTGAAGCTTTCTTT. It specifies CASSSTDMNTEAFF.